Following are 3 T cell receptor beta chains from one sample sequenced in a study of early T cells in non-severe SARS-CoV-2 infection (dated by TCRdb to the early 2020s). Libraries were constructed by 5' RACE. Sequencing used a NextSeq 500. TCRdb trimmed the raw reads at Q25, called clones with MiXCR and kept productive beta chains. A single entry per CDR3 protein holds the most common genes and DNA from its merged rows. This sample has around 52,000 distinct CDR3 sequences in its table, and roughly 10% of those were observed once. The ten biggest clones cover 9.5% to 13% of the sample. The sequencing input was whole blood. These receptor sequences come from an adult who was a healthcare worker with PCR-confirmed SARS-CoV-2 infection or an uninfected control (not recorded which).

This clonotype was counted between two and nine times. This chain connects TRBV9 to TRBJ1-1; unclear D gene. Germline CDR1 SGDLS, CDR2 YYNGEE. V gave up 0 bases and J gave up 0 bases, with 6 bases separating them. The CDR3 loop spans 14 amino acids. The CDR3 nucleotides are TGTGCCAGCAGCGTAGTGGCTCTGAACACTGAAGCTTTCTTT. This sequence encodes CASSVVALNTEAFF.

In this sample, this clonotype turned up many times. The V call is TRBV28, the J call TRBJ2-7; a possible D gene is TRBD2 (5 bases). Per germline, CDR1 MDHEN and CDR2 SYDVKM. V lost 5 bases, J lost 1 base, and 15 bases lay in between. The CDR3 runs to 15 residues. The CDR3 DNA reads TGTGCCAGCAGTCAGCAGGACTGGGCATCCTACGAGCAGTACTTC. Translating it yields CASSQQDWASYEQYF. The complete variable domain, with remaining parts taken from reference TRBV28 and TRBJ2-7, reads DVKVTQSSRYLVKRTGEKVFLECVQDMDHENMFWYRQDPGLGLRLIYFSYDVKMKEKGDIPEGYSVSREKKERFSLILESASTNQTSMYLCASSQQDWASYEQYFGPGTRLTVT.

The V call is TRBV19, the J call TRBJ2-7; D might be TRBD1 (6 bases). With 6 bases removed from V and 6 bases from J, the gap between germline ends came to 12 bases. Germline assignment: CDR1 LNHDA and CDR2 SQIVND (reference sequence). This CDR3 has 12 residues. The CDR3 DNA reads TGTGCCAGTAGCAAGGGGGTCAGCGAGCAGTACTTC. This encodes CASSKGVSEQYF.